These T cell receptor beta chains were read from a single sample in a study of vaccination effects on CD4 cells after COVID-19. These receptors' antigens are unknown. Clones were read by immunoSEQ multiplex PCR, and TCRdb kept only the in-frame ones, dropping some. The table includes about 57,000 clones, about four fifths detected once. The sample consisted of CD4+ T cells from PBMCs cultured without peptide, taken after COVID-19 vaccination. Receptor source: a human donor who received a COVID-19 vaccine. Each CDR3 is given with its conserved first and last residue. D genes are given only for firm matches. Not all rows give a size; the values are once, few, many and, for expanded clones, a class.

clone_size d_call j_call v_call cdr3_nt cdr3_aa
. TRBD2 TRBJ2-7 TRBV7-2 TGTGCCAGCAGCTTAGCGGGCGGCGGGGGGGCCGGGGAGCAGTACTTC CASSLAGGGGAGEQYF
. . TRBJ1-1 TRBV19 TGTGCCACCAAAGGGGAGGGATGGAGTGAAGCTTTCTTT CATKGEGWSEAFF
. . TRBJ2-2 TRBV7-9 TGTGCCAGCACTGCCTTGGACACCGGGGAGCTGTTTTTT CASTALDTGELFF
. TRBD1 TRBJ2-7 TRBV5-4 TGTGCCAGCAGCCCGGGACAGGGGGCCGAGCAGTACTTC CASSPGQGAEQYF
. . TRBJ2-2 TRBV19 TGTGCCAGTAGTGCGGGACAGTCGAACACCGGGGAGCTGTTTTTT CASSAGQSNTGELFF
. . TRBJ2-1 TRBV6-4 TGTGCCAGCCGCGTGGGGATAGGGAATAATGAGCAGTTCTTC CASRVGIGNNEQFF
. . TRBJ2-2 TRBV6-2/TRBV6-3 TGTGCCAGCAGTTATGTGAGGGAGACCGGGGAGCTGTTTTTT CASSYVRETGELFF
few TRBD1 TRBJ1-6 TRBV6-6 TGTGCCAGCAGTTCCGGACAGGGGGCTTCACCCCTCCACTTT CASSSGQGASPLHF
. TRBD2 TRBJ2-7 TRBV25-1 TGTGCCAGCGCAGTAGCGGGAAGCTACGAGCAGTACTTC CASAVAGSYEQYF
once TRBD1 TRBJ1-2 TRBV4-3 TGCGCCAGCGGGACAGTGGGCGGCTACACCTTC CASGTVGGYTF
. TRBD2 TRBJ2-5 TRBV7-3 TGTGCCAGCAGCTTAACTGGACTAGCGGGTAAAGAGACCCAGTACTTC CASSLTGLAGKETQYF
. . TRBJ1-1 TRBV21-1 TGTGCCAGCAGCATATCCGGGACAGGGGGCGTTAACACTGAAGCTTTCTTT CASSISGTGGVNTEAFF
. TRBD1 TRBJ1-2 TRBV19 TGTGCCAGTAATGCAGGGACAGGGAATTTCTATGGCTACACCTTC CASNAGTGNFYGYTF
. . TRBJ1-5 TRBV21-1 TGTGCCAGCAGCATTCCCCAGCATTTT CASSIPQHF
. . TRBJ1-1 TRBV6-5 TGTGCCAGCAGTTCCGGGACATCTGCTTTCTTT CASSSGTSAFF
. . TRBJ2-7 TRBV14 TGTGCCAGCAGCCAAGAATCCTCACCTACCGCCTTCTACGAGCAGTACTTC CASSQESSPTAFYEQYF